Listed here are 20 T cell receptor beta chains from one sample, sequenced in a study of CD8+CD57+ T cells in acquired aplastic anemia. Genomic DNA served as template for TCR beta VDJ and CDR3 profiling. A single record per CDR3 protein comes from TCRdb applying MiXCR to the reads. The data contain around 190,000 distinct CDR3 sequences, approximately 48% of them singletons. Patients sequenced had flow cytometry evidence of CD8+CD57+ cell expansion. The sample comprised sorted CD4+, CD8+, or CD8+CD57+ T cells (not recorded which) from PBMCs. All receptors come from a human donor with aplastic anemia.

In this sample, this clonotype turned up once. The rearrangement joins TRBV10-3 to TRBJ1-2, with D uncertain. Trimming took off 3 bases at V and 4 bases at J, with 6 bases between the two ends. The CDR3 runs 12 residues. Germline V gene lookup returns CDR1 ENHRY and CDR2 SYGVKD. The CDR3 spells CAISDSGYGYTF. The CDR3 DNA is TGTGCCATCAGTGACTCGGGCTATGGCTACACCTTC.

This clonotype was recorded at least ten times. This chain connects TRBV20-1 to TRBJ1-6; no definite D call. Germline values: CDR1 DFQATT, CDR2 SNEGSKA (reference sequence). The V gene lost 5 bases and the J gene lost 7 bases, with 9 bases spanning the gap. This CDR3 region has 12 residues. This CDR3 is CSAPQGNSPLHF. CDR3 DNA sequence: TGCAGTGCTCCTCAAGGGAATTCACCCCTCCACTTT.

The table lists this clonotype with a few counts. J is TRBJ1-2 and V is TRBV10-3; D gene uncertain. The CDR3 contains 14 residues. Trimming cost V 0 bases and J 3 bases, with 8 bases left between them. Germline CDR1 reads ENHRY; CDR2 reads SYGVKD. The CDR3 nucleotides are TGTGCCATCAGTGAGTCGAATGGAGACTATGGCTACACCTTC. This translates into CAISESNGDYGYTF.

Only a few counts were recorded for this clonotype. The CDR3 here is CATSSTQGSQFF. CDR3 bases: TGTGCCACCAGTTCGACACAGGGGTCGCAGTTCTTC. V gene TRBV24-1 combines with J gene TRBJ2-1; 7 bases agree with TRBD1. The V gene's germline CDR1 is KGHDR and CDR2 SFDVKD. The V and J ends lost 6 bases and 12 bases, in that order; junction bases with no gene match: 7. CDR3 length equals 12 residues.

The chain is built from TRBV2 and TRBJ1-3; D may be TRBD1 (6 bases). Trimming cost V 7 bases and J 0 bases, with 16 bases left between them. CDR1 and CDR2 from the germline V gene are SNHLY and FYNNEI. The CDR3 runs 16 residues. Written as DNA, the CDR3 is TGTGCCAGCATCCGTGGGACACGAAGCTCTGGAAACACCATATATTTT. It encodes CASIRGTRSSGNTIYF.

This clonotype was seen only a few times. The gene calls are TRBV10-3 and TRBJ2-7; no firm D call. This CDR3 has 12 amino acids. Germline CDR1 reads ENHRY; CDR2 reads SYGVKD. Trimming shortened V by 3 bases and J by 4 bases, and 7 bases separated the two germline ends. CDR3 bases: TGTGCCATCAGTGAAGGGTGGTACGAGCAGTACTTC. The encoded protein is CAISEGWYEQYF.

This clonotype showed up just a few times. The chain links TRBV25-1 to TRBJ1-3; D remains unclear. The V end lost 2 bases, the J end lost 0 bases, and 8 bases lay between the germline ends. Germline lookup yields CDR1 MGHDK and CDR2 SYGVNS. The CDR3 runs to 15 residues. The CDR3: CASSEPGSSGNTIYF. CDR3 sequence (DNA): TGTGCCAGCAGTGAACCGGGGAGCTCTGGAAACACCATATATTTT.

This clonotype came up many times. V gene TRBV5-6 combines with J gene TRBJ2-1; weak D call: TRBD2 (6 bases). The CDR3 covers 16 residues. With 0 bases removed from V and 2 bases from J, the gap between germline ends came to 12 bases. CDR1 is SGHDT, CDR2 YYEEEE, per germline. CDR3 amino acids: CASSLDPGETYNEQFF. DNA of the CDR3: TGTGCCAGCAGCTTGGATCCGGGGGAAACCTACAATGAGCAGTTCTTC.

The chain links TRBV25-1 to TRBJ2-7; TRBD1 is a possible D gene (5 bases). CDR1 is MGHDK and CDR2 is SYGVNS in the germline V gene. This CDR3 is built from 11 residues. The CDR3 sequence: CASRGSYEQYF. CDR3 in DNA: TGTGCTAGTAGGGGTAGCTACGAGCAGTACTTC.

This clonotype was counted many times. This chain connects TRBV3-1 to TRBJ2-7; TRBD2 matches 11 bases. The J segment lost 6 bases and the V segment lost 5 bases, leaving 3 bases of the junction unmatched. The CDR3 is 13 residues long. Germline loops: CDR1 LGHDT, CDR2 YNNKEL (reference sequence). The CDR3 DNA reads as TGTGCCAGCAGCTACGGACTAGCGGGCGAGCAGTACTTC. It yields the protein CASSYGLAGEQYF.

This clonotype has only a few counts. The chain recombines TRBV20-1 with TRBJ1-5; D uncertain. The V end lost 6 bases, the J end lost 5 bases, and 11 bases lay between the germline ends. Germline-derived CDR1 and CDR2 are DFQATT and SNEGSKA (reference sequence). The CDR3 consists of 12 residues. CDR3 in DNA: TGCAGTGCCCGGGATAACGATCAGCCCCAGCATTTT. Translation: CSARDNDQPQHF.

The chain has TRBV2 and TRBJ1-5; unclear D gene. Trimming left V 4 bases short and J 6 bases short, with 10 bases between. The germline V gene encodes CDR1 SNHLY and CDR2 FYNNEI. This CDR3 has 13 amino acids. CDR3 loop: CASSVTLIQPQHF. Here the CDR3 DNA reads TGTGCCAGCAGTGTTACCCTGATTCAGCCCCAGCATTTT. The whole variable domain, filled in from reference TRBV2 and TRBJ1-5, reads EPEVTQTPSHQVTQMGQEVILRCVPISNHLYFYWYRQILGQKVEFLVSFYNNEISEKSEIFDDQFSVERPDGSNFTLKIRSTKLEDSAMYFCASSVTLIQPQHFGDGTRLSIL.

On this clonotype itself: Since a much larger clone is just one base distant, this may be a read error. The gene calls are TRBV5-6 and TRBJ2-7; 8 nucleotides match TRBD1. Per germline, CDR1 SGHDT and CDR2 YYEEEE. The CDR3 has 17 amino acids. In DNA form, the CDR3 reads TGTGCCGGCAGCTTTACTGCTAAGGGACAGGCTTCCTACGAGCAGTACTTC. Amino acids: CAGSFTAKGQASYEQYF.

The CDR3 sequence is CSARVGAGVYEQYF. CDR3 coding DNA: TGCAGTGCTAGAGTAGGAGCGGGAGTCTACGAGCAGTACTTC. The rearrangement uses TRBV20-1 and TRBJ2-7; 8 bases are a match to TRBD2. Germline lookup yields CDR1 DFQATT and CDR2 SNEGSKA (reference sequence). V shed 1 base and J 3 bases; nucleotides not matched to a gene: 5. The CDR3 runs to 14 residues.

This clonotype was detected only a few times. The genes are TRBV9 and TRBJ2-1, with 8 bases aligning to TRBD2. This CDR3 has 16 residues. Germline V gene data show CDR1 as SGDLS and CDR2 as YYNGEE. The trim removed 1 base at V and 8 bases at J, leaving 11 bases unmatched. DNA for the CDR3: TGTGCCAGCAGCGTAACAAGCGGGAGTGCTTTGGATGAGCAGTTCTTC. It yields the protein CASSVTSGSALDEQFF.

The chain recombines TRBV19 with TRBJ2-3; TRBD1 matches 11 bases. In germline, CDR1 is LNHDA, CDR2 SQIVND (reference sequence). This CDR3 is 15 amino acids long. Unmatched junction bases numbered 6, after V lost 4 bases and J lost 6 bases. DNA for the CDR3: TGTGCCAGTAGTAACCGGGACAGGGGGTTCGATACGCAGTATTTT. This translates into CASSNRDRGFDTQYF.

This rearrangement joins TRBV7-6 to TRBJ2-7; D is possibly TRBD1 or TRBD2 (5 bases each). The CDR3 loop spans 13 amino acids. The V and J ends lost 11 bases and 0 bases respectively, with 14 bases between them. The germline V gene has CDR1 SGHVS and CDR2 FNYEAQ. CDR3 nucleotide sequence: TGTGCCGTACGGAGTGGGGGCTCCTACGAGCAGTACTTC. This translates into CAVRSGGSYEQYF. The entire variable domain, with the rest obtained from reference TRBV7-6 and TRBJ2-7, is as follows: GAGVSQSPRYKVTKRGQDVALRCDPISGHVSLYWYRQALGQGPEFLTYFNYEAQQDKSGLPNDRFSAERPEGSISTLTIQRTEQRDSAMYRCAVRSGGSYEQYFGPGTRLTVT.

This clonotype was seen more than once but under ten times. This may come from a read error, since a much larger clone is one base off. Written as DNA, the CDR3 is TGTGCCAGCAGCGTTATTTCAGGGGTGGCGGCTGAAGCTTTCTTT. This gives the protein CASSVISGVAAEAFF. The chain has TRBV7-6 and TRBJ1-1; a possible D gene is TRBD1 (6 bases). Trimming stripped 5 bases from V and 6 bases from J, with 19 bases between. The germline V gene encodes CDR1 SGHVS and CDR2 FNYEAQ. The CDR3 is 15 residues long.

This sequence joins TRBV11-1 and TRBJ1-5, with D tentatively TRBD1 (5 bases). The CDR3 is 17 residues long. The germline V gene encodes CDR1 SGHAT and CDR2 FQDESV (reference sequence). V was cut by 6 bases and J by 2 bases, with 20 bases left in between. CDR3: CASSSTEWRGGNQPQHF. CDR3 in DNA: TGTGCCAGCAGTTCCACCGAGTGGCGAGGGGGCAATCAGCCCCAGCATTTT.

The rearrangement uses TRBV7-6 and TRBJ2-1; TRBD2 is a possible D gene (5 bases). V was pared by 4 bases and J by 6 bases, with 13 bases between. Germline CDR1 reads SGHVS; CDR2 reads FNYEAQ. This CDR3 is built from 14 residues. CDR3 loop: CASSSQRRGNEQFF. DNA of the CDR3: TGTGCCAGCAGCTCCCAACGTCGGGGCAATGAGCAGTTCTTC.